These 21 T cell receptor beta chains were all obtained from the same sample, sequenced in a study of blood T cell repertoires in COVID-19. TCRdb keeps only in-frame clones here, not all; method: immunoSEQ multiplex PCR. The table shows about 220,000 clones, with 80% occurring only once. Specimen: peripheral blood. Receptor source: a human donor in a cohort sampled during active COVID-19.

This clone was detected a few times. The V call is TRBV7-9, the J call TRBJ1-2; TRBD1 matches 7 bases. CDR1 is SEHNR and CDR2 is FQNEAQ in the germline V gene (reference sequence). This CDR3 spans 15 amino acids. V gave up 2 bases and J gave up 7 bases; unmatched junction bases: 10. The CDR3 region is CASSLQGQPLGGYTF. For the CDR3, the DNA is TGTGCCAGCAGCTTACAGGGACAGCCTTTGGGTGGCTACACCTTC.

The chain employs TRBV18 and TRBJ1-2, with unresolved D. CDR1 and CDR2 (germline): KGHSH, LQKENI. The CDR3 is 13 residues long. V was clipped by 6 bases and J by 1 base, with 9 bases between them. Written as DNA, the CDR3 is TGTGCCAGCTCCCGTGGACTTAACTATGGCTACACCTTC. Its protein is CASSRGLNYGYTF.

This clone was recorded a few times. CDR3 loop: CASSPGVGGVYEQYF. CDR3 in DNA: TGTGCCAGCAGCCCTGGAGTAGGGGGCGTGTACGAGCAGTACTTC. V and J are TRBV7-3 and TRBJ2-7, with 7 bases aligning to TRBD1. Trimming took 5 bases from V and 4 from J; bases not matched to a gene: 11. In germline, CDR1 is SGHTA, CDR2 FQGTGA. The CDR3 has 15 amino acids.

The gene calls are TRBV4-3 and TRBJ2-1, with 10 bases fitting TRBD2. V shed 4 bases and J 6 bases; nucleotides not matched to a gene: 9. Germline V lookup: CDR1 LGHNA, CDR2 YSLEER. The CDR3 is made up of 16 amino acids. CDR3 coding DNA: TGCGCCAGCAGCCCACAGGGGCTAGCGGGAGTCAATGAGCAGTTCTTC. This codes for CASSPQGLAGVNEQFF.

This chain uses TRBV2 with TRBJ1-1; 8 bases align to TRBD1. There are 17 residues in the CDR3. With 1 base clipped from V and 6 bases from J, the junction kept 13 bases outside the gene matches. Germline CDR1 and CDR2: SNHLY and FYNNEI. The CDR3 spells CASSEDSDRDLGPEAFF. As DNA, the CDR3 is TGTGCCAGCAGTGAAGATTCGGACAGGGATCTGGGTCCTGAAGCTTTCTTT.

The V call is TRBV7-2, the J call TRBJ1-3, with D perhaps TRBD1 (5 bases). This CDR3 spans 16 amino acids. From germline, CDR1 is SGHTA and CDR2 FQGNSA. V lost 5 bases and J 3 bases, leaving 17 bases between the germline ends. This chain's CDR3 is CASSQTGKGSGNTIYF. CDR3 sequence (DNA): TGTGCCAGCAGCCAAACAGGAAAGGGTAGTGGAAACACCATATATTTT.

This clone showed up just a few times. J is TRBJ1-2 and V is TRBV28; D gene ambiguous. V lost 5 bases and J lost 1, with 8 bases in between. The germline V gene has CDR1 MDHEN and CDR2 SYDVKM. The CDR3 has 13 amino acids. CDR3 amino acids: CASSLSDNYGYTF. CDR3 nucleotide sequence: TGTGCCAGCAGTCTCAGCGATAACTATGGCTACACCTTC.

The V and J genes are TRBV6-5 and TRBJ2-7, with D perhaps matching TRBD1 (5 bases). Germline lookup yields CDR1 MNHEY and CDR2 SVGAGI. This CDR3 is 15 amino acids long. V lost 2 bases to trimming and J lost 5 bases, with 16 bases between them. CDR3 residues: CASSYGATRRDEQYF. The DNA of the CDR3 is TGTGCCAGCAGTTACGGGGCCACAAGGCGCGACGAGCAGTACTTC.

The chain carries TRBV27 and TRBJ2-7, with a tentative D call TRBD2 (6 bases). The CDR3 length is 16 residues. Germline CDR1 reads MNHEY; CDR2 reads SMNVEV (reference sequence). V gave up 4 bases and J gave up 2 bases, with 18 bases separating them. The CDR3, as DNA: TGTGCCAGCAGTTACCAAATGCGGGACTTCCCCTACGAGCAGTACTTC. As protein: CASSYQMRDFPYEQYF.

The genes are TRBV29-1 and TRBJ2-7, with D possibly matching TRBD2 (6 bases). Per the germline V gene, CDR1 is SQVTM and CDR2 is ANQGSEA. The CDR3 sequence is 14 residues long. V lost 6 bases, J lost 6 bases, and 21 bases lay in between. In DNA, the CDR3 is TGCAGCGTCCGGCCGGGACTTGGGGCGTCCGAGCAGTACTTC. As protein: CSVRPGLGASEQYF.

The chain has TRBV5-1 and TRBJ2-5; TRBD1 is a possible D gene (6 bases). The germline V gene has CDR1 SGHRS and CDR2 YFSETQ. CDR3 length: 14 amino acids. The germline V and J ends were trimmed by 3 bases and 3 bases, with 12 bases remaining between them. The CDR3 nucleotides read TGCGCCAGCAGCTCCTCGACAGGCAAAGAGACCCAGTACTTC. Translated: CASSSSTGKETQYF.

The chain joins TRBV7-6 to TRBJ2-1; 9 positions agree with TRBD1. Germline V gives CDR1 SGHVS, CDR2 FNYEAQ. CDR3 length: 16 amino acids. J was trimmed by 8 bases and V by 1 base; bases with no gene match: 9. CDR3 sequence: CASSLGWDREFDEQFF. CDR3 DNA sequence: TGTGCCAGCAGCTTAGGTTGGGACAGGGAATTCGATGAGCAGTTCTTC.

V usage is TRBV30 and J usage is TRBJ1-3, with D unresolved. The CDR3 spans 11 residues. CDR1 and CDR2 (germline): GTSNPN, SVGIG (reference sequence). V was clipped by 0 bases and J by 11 bases, with 8 bases between them. This chain's CDR3 is CAWSVQAAIYF. The CDR3 nucleotides read TGTGCCTGGAGTGTCCAGGCAGCCATATATTTT.

This chain uses TRBV18 with TRBJ1-2; 7 nucleotides line up with TRBD1. Germline loops: CDR1 KGHSH, CDR2 LQKENI. The CDR3 covers 14 residues. V shed 4 bases, J shed 3 bases, and the junction held 5 bases outside the gene matches. The CDR3 is CASSRDRADYGYTF. Written as DNA, the CDR3 is TGTGCCAGCTCACGCGACAGGGCGGACTATGGCTACACCTTC.

The gene calls are TRBV30 and TRBJ1-4; D may be TRBD1 (5 bases). The CDR3 loop spans 15 amino acids. Trimming cost V 0 bases and J 8 bases, with 16 bases left between them. Germline lookup yields CDR1 GTSNPN and CDR2 SVGIG (reference sequence). CDR3 nucleotide sequence: TGTGCCTGGAGTGTGATTTCAGGGATGACGGAAAAACTGTTTTTT. It is translated as CAWSVISGMTEKLFF.

This CDR3 is CATSSRVGSPLHF. The CDR3 coding sequence is TGTGCCACCAGTTCCAGGGTTGGTTCACCCCTCCACTTT. This chain uses TRBV24-1 with TRBJ1-6; a possible D gene is TRBD1 (5 bases). The germline V gene encodes CDR1 KGHDR and CDR2 SFDVKD. CDR3 length: 13 amino acids. With 6 bases removed from V and 9 bases from J, the gap between germline ends came to 11 bases.

The rearrangement uses TRBV7-9 and TRBJ2-1; TRBD1 matches at 9 bases. The germline V gene encodes CDR1 SEHNR and CDR2 FQNEAQ (reference sequence). V lost 4 bases to trimming and J lost 7 bases; unmatched junction nucleotides: 17. The CDR3 runs to 18 residues. The CDR3 DNA reads as TGTGCCAGCAGCTCTCCACGCAGGGGGACAGGGAGGAGAAATGAGCAGTTCTTC. As protein: CASSSPRRGTGRRNEQFF.

The chain is built from TRBV18 and TRBJ1-3; possibly TRBD1 for D (5 bases). V lost 3 bases, J lost 4 bases, and 22 bases lay in between. The CDR3 spans 18 residues. The germline gives CDR1 KGHSH, CDR2 LQKENI. CDR3 residues: CASSPKDSGSVGGNTIYF. In nucleotides, the CDR3 is TGTGCCAGCTCACCTAAAGACTCAGGGTCCGTGGGCGGAAACACCATATATTTT.

This clone was counted a single time. The chain uses TRBV7-3 and TRBJ1-2; D gene ambiguous. Germline V gene lookup returns CDR1 SGHTA and CDR2 FQGTGA. The V end was cut by 2 bases, the J end by 8 bases, with 15 bases between. The CDR3 spans 14 residues. For the CDR3, the DNA is TGTGCCAGCAGCTTAGGCCCGTCGTCCGGGGGCTACACCTTC. Its translation is CASSLGPSSGGYTF.

The table lists this clone with a few counts. V gene TRBV27 combines with J gene TRBJ1-2; TRBD1 might be the D (5 bases). Germline CDR1 is MNHEY and CDR2 is SMNVEV (reference sequence). CDR3 length equals 15 residues. Trimming left V 0 bases short and J 4 bases short, with 12 bases between. The CDR3 sequence is CASSLSSGGPYGYTF. CDR3 DNA: TGTGCCAGCAGTTTATCGTCGGGGGGACCCTATGGCTACACCTTC.

CDR3 coding DNA: TGTGCCAGCAGTGCCCAGTACAATGAGCAGTTCTTC. It specifies CASSAQYNEQFF. V gene TRBV6-6 combines with J gene TRBJ2-1; D unclear. The germline V and J ends were trimmed by 5 bases and 4 bases, with 6 bases remaining between them. Germline V gene data show CDR1 as MNHNY and CDR2 as SVGAGI (reference sequence). CDR3 length: 12 residues.